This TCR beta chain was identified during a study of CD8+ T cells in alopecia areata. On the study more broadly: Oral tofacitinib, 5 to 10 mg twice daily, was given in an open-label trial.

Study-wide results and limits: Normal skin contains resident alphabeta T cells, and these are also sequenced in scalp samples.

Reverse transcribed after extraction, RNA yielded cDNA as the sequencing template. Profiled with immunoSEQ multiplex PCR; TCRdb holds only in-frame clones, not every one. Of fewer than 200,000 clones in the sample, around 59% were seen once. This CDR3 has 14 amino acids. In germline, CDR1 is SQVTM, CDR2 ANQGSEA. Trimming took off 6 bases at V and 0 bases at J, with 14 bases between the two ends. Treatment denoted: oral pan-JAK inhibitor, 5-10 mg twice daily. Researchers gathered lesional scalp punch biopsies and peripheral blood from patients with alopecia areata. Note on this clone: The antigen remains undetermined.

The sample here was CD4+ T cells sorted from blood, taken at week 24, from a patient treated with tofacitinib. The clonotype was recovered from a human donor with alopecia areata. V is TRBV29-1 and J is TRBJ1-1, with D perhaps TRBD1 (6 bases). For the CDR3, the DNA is TGCAGCGTGGGGGCGGATTTTATGAACACTGAAGCTTTCTTT. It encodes CSVGADFMNTEAFF.